The 24 T cell receptor beta chains below all came from one sample that was sequenced in a study of cytomegalovirus exposure and HLA in healthy donors. Primers included in the PCR were 60 Vbeta and 13 Jbeta primers. Here immunoSEQ multiplex PCR was the method, and the copy in TCRdb shows in-frame clones only, minus some. The sample holds about 120,000 clones; just over 15% are singletons and the top ten take under 2.5%. Sequences were obtained from PBMCs. The receptors were sampled from a woman aged 18 to 35 in good health and CMV-seronegative.

This clone was seen a few times. The rearrangement uses TRBV6-1 and TRBJ1-3; weak D call: TRBD1 (6 bases). The CDR3 extends over 15 amino acids. V lost 5 bases and J 0 bases, leaving 11 bases between the germline ends. Germline assignment: CDR1 MNHNS and CDR2 SASEGT. This CDR3 is CASSQRGSSGNTIYF. The CDR3, as DNA: TGTGCCAGCAGTCAAAGGGGGAGCTCTGGAAACACCATATATTTT.

There are a few counts of this clone. This CDR3 is CASSLDRGATNEKLFF. CDR3 nucleotides: TGTGCCAGCAGCTTGGACAGGGGGGCAACTAATGAAAAACTGTTTTTT. The chain recombines TRBV5-6 with TRBJ1-4; 8 nucleotides line up with TRBD1. Germline V gene lookup returns CDR1 SGHDT and CDR2 YYEEEE. This CDR3 is 16 amino acids long. Losses at the gene ends were 0 bases for V and 0 bases for J; bases not matched to a gene: 1.

This clone was seen more than once but under ten times. V and J are TRBV19 and TRBJ1-5; 7 nucleotides line up with TRBD1. This CDR3 has 15 residues. Germline CDR1 is LNHDA and CDR2 is SQIVND (reference sequence). The junction had 7 bases not matched to a gene; V was cut back by 7 bases and J by 1 base. The DNA of the CDR3 is TGTGCCAGTACCTTTCGACAGGGAAGCAATCAGCCCCAGCATTTT. This codes for CASTFRQGSNQPQHF. Using reference TRBV19 and TRBJ1-5 for the parts outside the CDR3, the full variable domain is DGGITQSPKYLFRKEGQNVTLSCEQNLNHDAMYWYRQDPGQGLRLIYYSQIVNDFQKGDIAEGYSVSREKKESFPLTVTSAQKNPTAFYLCASTFRQGSNQPQHFGDGTRLSIL.

The chain carries TRBV27 and TRBJ1-2; 7 bases are a match to TRBD1. Germline V CDR1 and CDR2: MNHEY, SMNVEV (reference sequence). J gave up 7 bases and V 5 bases, and 19 bases lay outside the gene matches. The CDR3 totals 17 residues. This CDR3 is CASSPRQGSTSILGYTF. The CDR3 DNA reads as TGTGCCAGCAGTCCTCGACAGGGATCCACGTCTATTCTTGGCTACACCTTC.

This clone was seen more than once but under ten times. The chain has TRBV5-6 and TRBJ2-1; TRBD2 matches at 10 bases. With V trimmed by 1 base and J by 7 bases, 5 bases remained unmatched. In germline, CDR1 is SGHDT, CDR2 YYEEEE. The CDR3 runs to 15 residues. CDR3 loop: CASSLTAGGLNEQFF. The CDR3 nucleotides read TGTGCCAGCAGCTTGACAGCGGGAGGGTTGAATGAGCAGTTCTTC.

The gene calls are TRBV9 and TRBJ1-1; 8 bases are shared with TRBD1. In germline, CDR1 is SGDLS, CDR2 YYNGEE. V lost 3 bases and J lost 1; bases outside the gene matches: 2. The CDR3 is 14 amino acids. DNA of the CDR3: TGTGCCAGCAGCGCAGACAGGGGGAACACTGAAGCTTTCTTT. Its protein product is CASSADRGNTEAFF.

This clone was recorded a few times. This chain uses TRBV7-2 with TRBJ1-4; D might be TRBD1 (6 bases). Looked up from germline, CDR1 is SGHTA and CDR2 is FQGNSA. The CDR3 has 15 amino acids. V was clipped by 0 bases and J by 8 bases, with 13 bases between them. The CDR3 nucleotides are TGTGCCAGCAGCTTAGCGGGGGGAGGGGGAGAAAAACTGTTTTTT. This translates into CASSLAGGGGEKLFF.

The chain uses TRBV7-8 and TRBJ1-1; D perhaps matches TRBD1 (6 bases). CDR3 length equals 20 residues. Per the germline V gene, CDR1 is SGHVS and CDR2 is FQNEAQ. V was pared by 5 bases and J by 1 base, with 29 bases between. The CDR3: CASSRRGEGRGQLSNTEAFF. CDR3 DNA: TGTGCCAGCAGCCGTCGCGGGGAGGGCCGGGGGCAGTTATCGAACACTGAAGCTTTCTTT.

This clone was seen a few times. V gene TRBV6-1 combines with J gene TRBJ2-1; 13 positions agree with TRBD2. Germline CDR1 is MNHNS and CDR2 is SASEGT. V was clipped by 3 bases and J by 7 bases; unmatched bases: 6. The CDR3 has 16 amino acids. The CDR3 coding sequence is TGTGCCAGCAGTGAGCTAACTAGCGGGAGGGGGAATGAGCAGTTCTTC. Translating it yields CASSELTSGRGNEQFF.

The V call is TRBV18, the J call TRBJ1-3, with 7 bases matching TRBD1. CDR1 KGHSH and CDR2 LQKENI come from the germline V gene. The V and J ends lost 3 bases and 4 bases, in that order; junction bases with no gene match: 9. The CDR3 sequence is 16 residues long. The CDR3 reads CASSPGQSQTGNTIYF. The DNA for the CDR3 is TGTGCCAGCTCACCGGGACAGTCCCAAACGGGAAACACCATATATTTT.

This clone was detected a few times. The chain joins TRBV5-1 to TRBJ2-1; D is possibly TRBD1 (5 bases). CDR3 size: 15 residues. Germline CDR1 reads SGHRS; CDR2 reads YFSETQ. V shed 0 bases and J shed 2 bases, with 9 bases lying between them. As DNA, the CDR3 is TGCGCCAGCAGCTTGGAGGGGCCTCCCTACAATGAGCAGTTCTTC. Protein: CASSLEGPPYNEQFF.

This clone was observed a few times. The V call is TRBV27, the J call TRBJ1-1, with 7 positions matching TRBD1. CDR1 and CDR2 from the germline V gene are MNHEY and SMNVEV (reference sequence). V was clipped by 2 bases and J by 1 base; unmatched bases: 4. This CDR3 comprises 15 residues. This chain's CDR3 is CASSLTRDRNTEAFF. The CDR3 DNA follows: TGTGCCAGCAGTTTAACTCGGGACAGGAACACTGAAGCTTTCTTT.

Only a few counts were recorded for this clone. The chain carries TRBV9 and TRBJ2-1; D possibly corresponds to TRBD2 (6 bases). This CDR3 has 15 amino acids. Trimming shortened V by 4 bases and J by 3 bases, and 14 bases separated the two germline ends. Germline V gives CDR1 SGDLS, CDR2 YYNGEE. The CDR3 region has the DNA TGTGCCAGCAGCACCGGAGGGCCTATCTACAATGAGCAGTTCTTC. Translation gives CASSTGGPIYNEQFF.

The V and J genes are TRBV27 and TRBJ1-6; TRBD1 aligns across 10 bases. Trimming removed 7 bases from V and 9 bases from J; junction bases left unmatched: 12. The germline V gene has CDR1 MNHEY and CDR2 SMNVEV (reference sequence). The CDR3 has 16 residues. The CDR3 is CASNSDRGAEGSPLHF. Written as DNA, the CDR3 is TGTGCCAGCAACTCGGACAGGGGGGCCGAAGGTTCACCCCTCCACTTT.

The sample holds a few counts of this clone. The chain recombines TRBV5-4 with TRBJ2-1; D not resolved. This CDR3 region has 13 residues. V lost 1 base and J 5 bases, leaving 7 bases between the germline ends. Germline CDR1 reads SGHNT; CDR2 reads YYREEE (reference sequence). The CDR3 coding sequence is TGTGCCAGCAGCTTGCAAGCTAACAATGAGCAGTTCTTC. Translation gives CASSLQANNEQFF.

In this sample, this clone turned up a few times. The chain employs TRBV4-2 and TRBJ2-1; TRBD2 matches at 8 bases. The V and J ends lost 6 bases and 15 bases, in that order; junction bases with no gene match: 13. The CDR3 spans 13 residues. In germline, CDR1 is LGHNA, CDR2 YNFKEQ. CDR3 DNA: TGTGCCAGCAGTCTACTAGCGGTGGAGGGCGTGTTCTTC. This translates into CASSLLAVEGVFF.

The CDR3 region is CASRPGTYTDTQYF. In DNA, the CDR3 is TGTGCCAGCAGGCCAGGGACATACACAGATACGCAGTATTTT. V usage is TRBV5-4 and J usage is TRBJ2-3; D is possibly TRBD1 (6 bases). Germline V gives CDR1 SGHNT, CDR2 YYREEE (reference sequence). Trimming pared 5 bases from V and 2 bases from J, leaving 12 bases between. CDR3 size: 14 residues.

V and J are TRBV7-3 and TRBJ2-2, with a weak D call TRBD2 (6 bases). Between the trimmed V and J ends, which lost 1 base and 0 bases, there was a span of 9 bases. The CDR3 loop spans 16 amino acids. Germline assignment: CDR1 SGHTA and CDR2 FQGTGA. The CDR3 region has the DNA TGTGCCAGCAGCTTAATTGGCGGGACGAACACCGGGGAGCTGTTTTTT. Translation: CASSLIGGTNTGELFF.

This clone appeared a few times. The chain uses TRBV30 and TRBJ2-1, with 7 bases fitting TRBD2. The CDR3 is 15 amino acids. V trimming: 0 bases; J trimming: 1 base; junction bases outside the gene matches: 3. CDR1 is GTSNPN and CDR2 is SVGIG in the germline V gene (reference sequence). In nucleotides, the CDR3 is TGTGCCTGGAGTGTACAAGCGGGGTCCTACAATGAGCAGTTCTTC. This gives the protein CAWSVQAGSYNEQFF.

This sequence joins TRBV6-1 and TRBJ1-5, with D possibly being TRBD1 (5 bases). The length of the CDR3 is 16 residues. CDR1 is MNHNS, CDR2 SASEGT, per germline. Trimming took off 2 bases at V and 7 bases at J, with 18 bases between the two ends. The CDR3 sequence is CASSEILDGGGQPQHF. CDR3 coding DNA: TGTGCCAGCAGTGAAATCCTGGACGGGGGAGGGCAGCCCCAGCATTTT.

This clone turned up a few times. This sequence joins TRBV19 and TRBJ1-2, with D tentatively TRBD1 (5 bases). This CDR3 comprises 14 residues. Germline-derived CDR1 and CDR2 are LNHDA and SQIVND (reference sequence). Trimming removed 1 base at V and 2 bases at J, with 8 bases between. In DNA, the CDR3 is TGTGCCAGTAGTATAGTAGCAGGGAACTATGGCTACACCTTC. Its translation is CASSIVAGNYGYTF.

This clone was picked up many times. The sample has other DNA sequences that encode this CDR3 too. CDR3 DNA sequence: TGTGCCAGCAGGGGCCGGGGGACTGAAGCTTTCTTT. It yields the protein CASRGRGTEAFF. V usage is TRBV11-3 and J usage is TRBJ1-1; weak D call: TRBD1 (5 bases). In germline, CDR1 is SGHNT, CDR2 YENEEA. The CDR3 consists of 12 residues. Between the trimmed V and J ends, which lost 6 bases and 5 bases, there was a span of 10 bases.

CDR3 loop: CASSLIAGVITDTQYF. The CDR3 nucleotides are TGTGCCAGCAGCTTAATAGCGGGGGTTATCACAGATACGCAGTATTTT. The chain couples TRBV5-6 to TRBJ2-3; TRBD2 matches at 9 bases. The CDR3 runs to 16 residues. J was trimmed by 2 bases and V by 2 bases; bases with no gene match: 6. The germline gives CDR1 SGHDT, CDR2 YYEEEE.

The rearrangement uses TRBV11-2 and TRBJ2-6; D call uncertain. Trimming shortened V by 8 bases and J by 3 bases, and 23 bases separated the two germline ends. CDR1 and CDR2 from the germline V gene are SGHAT and FQNNGV. The CDR3 sequence is 18 residues long. As DNA, the CDR3 is TGTGCCAGCCGCAGCTTAGTGGGCCAAAAGTATGGGGCCAACGTCCTGACTTTC. This sequence encodes CASRSLVGQKYGANVLTF.